The 16 T cell receptor beta chains in this list originate from one sample, sequenced in a study of CD8+CD57+ T cells in acquired aplastic anemia. Genomic DNA provided the template from which TCR beta VDJ and CDR3 profiles were obtained. TCRdb analysed the reads with MiXCR anew, one entry per CDR3 protein. The sample has 100,000 to 130,000 distinct CDR3 sequences, around 50% seen once. Specimen: sorted CD4+, CD8+, or CD8+CD57+ T cells (not recorded which) from PBMCs. All receptors derive from a human donor in good health, serving as a control.

The chain recombines TRBV29-1 with TRBJ1-1; TRBD1 matches 8 bases. In germline, CDR1 is SQVTM, CDR2 ANQGSEA. Unmatched junction bases numbered 18, after V lost 7 bases and J lost 2 bases. The CDR3 is 17 residues long. The CDR3 is CSAGFLGTGSGNTEAFF. CDR3 bases: TGCAGCGCCGGTTTCCTCGGGACAGGCTCTGGAAACACTGAAGCTTTCTTT.

This clonotype was found many times. This chain joins TRBV9 and TRBJ2-7, with 7 bases identical to TRBD1. Germline V gene data show CDR1 as SGDLS and CDR2 as YYNGEE. The CDR3 is made up of 14 amino acids. Trimming removed 3 bases from V and 3 bases from J; junction bases left unmatched: 6. The CDR3 loop reads CASSAPGQSYEQYF. The CDR3 bases are TGTGCCAGCAGCGCCCCGGGACAGAGCTACGAGCAGTACTTC.

This clonotype has a count of ten or more. The V and J genes are TRBV19 and TRBJ1-5; D is undetermined. Per the germline V gene, CDR1 is LNHDA and CDR2 is SQIVND (reference sequence). The CDR3 is 16 amino acids. V was cut by 0 bases and J by 3 bases, with 12 bases left in between. The CDR3 DNA is TGTGCCAGTAGTATAGATCCCGGACTCTACAATCAGCCCCAGCATTTT. This codes for CASSIDPGLYNQPQHF.

For this clonotype: Possible read error: a much larger clone is one base away. V and J are TRBV4-1 and TRBJ2-3, with D tentatively TRBD1 or TRBD2 (5 bases each). The CDR3 loop spans 18 amino acids. CDR1 MGHRA and CDR2 YSYEKL come from the germline V gene. The CDR3 loop reads CASSPSTKDTASTGTQYF. The DNA of the CDR3 is TGCGCCAGCAGCCCGAGCACCAAGGACACTGCTAGCACAGGTACGCAGTATTTT.

This clonotype was seen just once. This sequence may be a read error, since a much larger clone differs from it by one base. DNA for the CDR3: TGTGCCAGCAGCCTTATGAGGGACTCCTGCAATGAGCAGTTCTTC. It translates to CASSLMRDSCNEQFF. This chain connects TRBV11-2 to TRBJ2-1; maybe TRBD2 (6 bases). Germline CDR1 and CDR2: SGHAT and FQNNGV. The CDR3 length is 15 residues.

This clonotype is medium-sized (0.01 to 0.1%) in the sample. This CDR3 reads CASAPPGTAANYGYTF. The CDR3 coding sequence is TGTGCCAGTGCACCGCCCGGGACAGCAGCTAACTATGGCTACACCTTC. The chain uses TRBV19 and TRBJ1-2, with TRBD1 identical over 7 bases. The germline V gene encodes CDR1 LNHDA and CDR2 SQIVND (reference sequence). The length of the CDR3 is 16 residues. The V and J ends lost 8 bases and 0 bases, in that order; junction bases with no gene match: 12.

In this sample, this clonotype turned up many times. The chain is built from TRBV7-6 and TRBJ2-1, with 7 bases aligning to TRBD1. This CDR3 comprises 17 residues. V lost 1 base and J lost 4; bases outside the gene matches: 10. Germline-derived CDR1 and CDR2 are SGHVS and FNYEAQ. The CDR3 loop reads CASSLGPRQGPYNEQFF. CDR3 DNA: TGTGCCAGCAGCTTAGGGCCGAGACAGGGTCCGTACAATGAGCAGTTCTTC. Supplemented by reference TRBV7-6 and TRBJ2-1, the full variable domain reads GAGVSQSPRYKVTKRGQDVALRCDPISGHVSLYWYRQALGQGPEFLTYFNYEAQQDKSGLPNDRFSAERPEGSISTLTIQRTEQRDSAMYRCASSLGPRQGPYNEQFFGPGTRLTVL.

In the case of this clonotype: Germline is not matched at one junction end, which may reflect a read error. The J gene is TRBJ1-2, the V gene TRBV20-1; D remains ambiguous. CDR1 is DFQATT and CDR2 is SNEGSKA in the germline V gene (reference sequence). The CDR3 covers 13 residues. In DNA, the CDR3 is TGCAGTGCTCGAGATGGTACTAACTATGGCTACACCTTC. Its protein is CSARDGTNYGYTF.

The chain combines TRBV15 with TRBJ1-2; D gene unclear. CDR1 and CDR2 from the germline V gene are LNHNV and YYDKDF (reference sequence). CDR3 length: 13 amino acids. V lost 4 bases and J 0 bases, leaving 6 bases between the germline ends. The chain's CDR3 is CATSKSTNYGYTF. For the CDR3, the DNA is TGTGCCACCAGCAAGTCCACTAACTATGGCTACACCTTC.

The chain has TRBV7-2 and TRBJ2-7; D is unresolved. This CDR3 region has 12 residues. CDR1 and CDR2 (germline): SGHTA, FQGNSA. V lost 5 bases and J 6 bases, leaving 11 bases between the germline ends. CDR3 loop: CASSLPGPEQYF. The CDR3 DNA follows: TGTGCCAGCAGCCTACCTGGACCCGAGCAGTACTTC. Together with reference TRBV7-2 and TRBJ2-7, the CDR3 gives the full variable domain: GAGVSQSPSNKVTEKGKDVELRCDPISGHTALYWYRQSLGQGLEFLIYFQGNSAPDKSGLPSDRFSAERTGGSVSTLTIQRTQQEDSAVYLCASSLPGPEQYFGPGTRLTVT.

This clonotype was detected ten times or more. This chain connects TRBV5-4 to TRBJ1-2; 10 nucleotides match TRBD1. In germline, CDR1 is SGHNT, CDR2 YYREEE (reference sequence). The CDR3 runs 14 residues. V lost 4 bases, J lost 5 bases, and 5 bases stayed unmatched. CDR3 protein: CASSLGTGAYGYTF. CDR3 DNA: TGTGCCAGCAGCCTCGGGACAGGGGCGTATGGCTACACCTTC.

This clonotype was seen ten or more times. The gene calls are TRBV7-6 and TRBJ2-1; perhaps TRBD2 as D (6 bases). The germline V gene has CDR1 SGHVS and CDR2 FNYEAQ. The CDR3 extends over 17 amino acids. V lost 4 bases to trimming and J lost 4 bases, with 20 bases between them. DNA of the CDR3: TGTGCCAGCAGCTCCCCTAGGGGTGGCGGGACTTACAATGAGCAGTTCTTC. Translating gives CASSSPRGGGTYNEQFF.

V usage is TRBV19 and J usage is TRBJ2-7, with D tentatively TRBD2 (7 bases). The CDR3 totals 14 residues. In germline, CDR1 is LNHDA, CDR2 SQIVND (reference sequence). V lost 3 bases to trimming and J lost 7 bases, with 16 bases between them. The CDR3 loop reads CASSISAGAREQYF. The CDR3 DNA sequence: TGTGCCAGTAGTATCAGTGCGGGGGCCAGGGAGCAGTACTTC.

The count of this clonotype is one. The gene calls are TRBV29-1 and TRBJ2-7, with D possibly being TRBD1 or TRBD2 (5 bases each). V dropped 5 bases and J dropped 5 bases, with 19 bases sitting between them. Germline V lookup: CDR1 SQVTM, CDR2 ANQGSEA. CDR3 size: 14 residues. DNA for the CDR3: TGCAGCGTTCTAGGCAGGGAGCCTTCCAACGAGCAGTACTTC. This codes for CSVLGREPSNEQYF.

Many counts were recorded for this clonotype. The CDR3 spells CASSLRGTSGGDGANVLTF. The CDR3 DNA sequence: TGTGCCAGCAGCTTAAGAGGGACTAGCGGGGGAGATGGGGCCAACGTCCTGACTTTC. The chain joins TRBV7-3 to TRBJ2-6, with 14 bases that match TRBD2. Germline assignment: CDR1 SGHTA and CDR2 FQGTGA. This CDR3 has 19 residues. The trim removed 1 base at V and 3 bases at J, leaving 5 bases unmatched.

This clonotype was counted a single time. One base away lies a much larger clone, so this may be a sequencing read error. The chain carries TRBV6-5 and TRBJ1-1, with D possibly matching TRBD1 (5 bases). The CDR3 has 13 residues. The V and J ends lost 4 bases and 11 bases respectively, with 17 bases between them. Germline-derived CDR1 and CDR2 are MNHEY and SVGAGI. CDR3 protein: CASSSGQDGEAFF. CDR3 sequence (DNA): TGTGCCAGCAGTTCAGGACAAGACGGGGAGGCTTTCTTT.